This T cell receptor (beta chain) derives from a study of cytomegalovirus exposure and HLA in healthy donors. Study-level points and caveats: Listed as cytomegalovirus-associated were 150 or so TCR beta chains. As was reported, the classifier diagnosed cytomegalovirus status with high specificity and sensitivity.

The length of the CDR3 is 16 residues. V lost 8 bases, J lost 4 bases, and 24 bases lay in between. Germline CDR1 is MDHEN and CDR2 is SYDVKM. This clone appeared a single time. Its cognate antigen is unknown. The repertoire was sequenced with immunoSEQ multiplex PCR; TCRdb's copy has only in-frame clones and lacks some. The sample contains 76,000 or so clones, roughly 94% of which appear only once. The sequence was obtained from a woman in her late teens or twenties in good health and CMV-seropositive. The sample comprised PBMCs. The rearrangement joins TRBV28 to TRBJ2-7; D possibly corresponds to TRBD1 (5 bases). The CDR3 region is CASCPGWGRPRYEQYF. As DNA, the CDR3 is TGTGCCAGCTGCCCCGGGTGGGGCCGACCGCGATACGAGCAGTACTTC.